The 10 T cell receptor beta chains below all came from one sample that was sequenced in a study of early T cells in non-severe SARS-CoV-2 infection. TCRdb used MiXCR to reprocess the 5' RACE reads, holding one entry per CDR3 protein. Of tens of thousands of distinct CDR3 sequences listed, 5.6% are singletons. Sequenced sample: whole blood. The receptors shown here come from an adult who was a healthcare worker with PCR-confirmed SARS-CoV-2 infection or an uninfected control (not recorded which).

The chain carries TRBV10-3 and TRBJ2-5; D uncertain. This CDR3 contains 14 residues. V gave up 10 bases and J gave up 5 bases, with 20 bases separating them. Germline CDR1 ENHRY, CDR2 SYGVKD. The CDR3 region has the DNA TGTGCCACCGGCCCTGGATCAGACGCTGAGACCCAGTACTTC. This encodes CATGPGSDAETQYF.

On this clonotype: One junction end disagrees with the germline gene, perhaps due to a read error. This chain joins TRBV29-1 and TRBJ1-2; D not certain. This CDR3 contains 12 residues. Germline V CDR1 and CDR2: SQVTM, ANQGSEA. The CDR3 protein is CSVEDRHYGYPF. The CDR3 coding sequence is TGCAGCGTTGAAGATCGTCACTATGGCTACCCCTTC.

Ten or more counts support this clonotype. The J gene is TRBJ1-6, the V gene TRBV7-2; TRBD1 aligns across 8 bases. The germline gives CDR1 SGHTA, CDR2 FQGNSA. This CDR3 has 15 amino acids. Trimming at V came to 6 bases and at J to 6 bases, leaving 7 bases not matched to a gene. Here the CDR3 DNA reads TGTGCCAGCAGTCAAAACAGGGGGGTTAATTCACCCCTCCACTTT. It codes for CASSQNRGVNSPLHF.

This clonotype was counted at least ten times. The V call is TRBV29-1, the J call TRBJ1-2; 12 bases align to TRBD1. Germline values: CDR1 SQVTM, CDR2 ANQGSEA. There are 15 residues in the CDR3. Trimming removed 4 bases from V and 4 bases from J; junction bases left unmatched: 7. The CDR3 is CSVGEGTGGGYGYTF. CDR3 bases: TGCAGCGTTGGGGAGGGGACAGGGGGCGGCTATGGCTACACCTTC.

This clonotype was seen repeatedly, ten times or more. The chain links TRBV30 to TRBJ1-1; tentative D call: TRBD1 (5 bases). The CDR3 contains 16 residues. V was cut by 0 bases and J by 3 bases, with 17 bases left in between. Germline V lookup: CDR1 GTSNPN, CDR2 SVGIG (reference sequence). The DNA for the CDR3 is TGTGCCTGGAGTGTACTTGGGGGAGGACCATACACTGAAGCTTTCTTT. Translated: CAWSVLGGGPYTEAFF. Full variable domain (outside the CDR3, taken from reference TRBV30 and TRBJ1-1): SQTIHQWPATLVQPVGSPLSLECTVEGTSNPNLYWYRQAAGRGLQLLFYSVGIGQISSEVPQNLSASRPQDRQFILSSKKLLLSDSGFYLCAWSVLGGGPYTEAFFGQGTRLTVV.

This clonotype was counted ten times or more. The chain couples TRBV28 to TRBJ2-7, with TRBD1 matching 8 bases. Trimming at V came to 2 bases and at J to 6 bases, leaving 12 bases not matched to a gene. This CDR3 spans 16 amino acids. Germline V gene data show CDR1 as MDHEN and CDR2 as SYDVKM. The DNA of the CDR3 is TGTGCCAGCAGTTTAACTCACCCCGGACAGGGAGGCGAGCAGTACTTC. Translated: CASSLTHPGQGGEQYF.

The table lists this clonotype with many counts. The rearrangement uses TRBV27 and TRBJ1-6, with D hard to call. Germline CDR1 is MNHEY and CDR2 is SMNVEV (reference sequence). The CDR3 has 14 residues. Trimming left V 1 base short and J 5 bases short, with 6 bases between. This CDR3 is CASSLWVNNSPLHF. For the CDR3, the DNA is TGTGCCAGCAGTTTATGGGTCAATAATTCACCCCTCCACTTT.

This clonotype was seen repeatedly, ten times or more. The chain couples TRBV13 to TRBJ1-4, with unresolved D. V lost 6 bases, J lost 8 bases, and 10 bases lay in between. CDR3 size: 12 residues. Germline V gene data show CDR1 as PRHDT and CDR2 as FYEKMQ (reference sequence). Written as DNA, the CDR3 is TGTGCCAGCAGTCAAACGGGCGAAAAACTGTTTTTT. This gives the protein CASSQTGEKLFF.

The sample holds many counts of this clonotype. The gene calls are TRBV29-1 and TRBJ1-2; D gene ambiguous. Trimming shortened V by 6 bases and J by 1 base, and 12 bases separated the two germline ends. Germline CDR1 SQVTM, CDR2 ANQGSEA. The CDR3 length is 13 residues. This chain's CDR3 is CSVGEDLNYGYTF. The CDR3 DNA follows: TGCAGCGTCGGAGAAGACCTTAACTATGGCTACACCTTC.

This clonotype was detected many times. In DNA form, the CDR3 reads TGTGCCAGCAGTGAATGGGATTCCGGGACAGGGATTACGCCCCAGCATTTT. It encodes CASSEWDSGTGITPQHF. The V call is TRBV25-1, the J call TRBJ1-5; TRBD1 matches 9 bases. The CDR3 runs to 17 residues. Germline V lookup: CDR1 MGHDK, CDR2 SYGVNS. J lost 9 bases, V lost 1 base, and 13 bases had no gene match.